The 16 T cell receptor beta chains below were found in one sample sequenced in a study of a mutant IDH1 vaccine in newly diagnosed glioma. This sample's time point: week 23, last vaccination. In the vaccine, a single dose held 300 ug of the mutant IDH1 20-mer peptide, along with topical imiquimod. Which antigens these TCRs recognize remains unknown. Here immunoSEQ multiplex PCR was the method, and the copy in TCRdb shows in-frame clones only, minus some. In the table there are more than 55,000 clones, about 81% of which are singletons. The sample in question was PBMCs, obtained from a glioma patient whose treatment included an IDH1 peptide vaccine. The origin of the receptors is a woman aged 40 to 55 with glioma. Some clones in this sample may be carry-over from other donors' samples.

The sample holds a few counts of this clone. The V call is TRBV19, the J call TRBJ1-5; unclear D gene. V lost 5 bases, J lost 11 bases, and 16 bases lay in between. Germline values: CDR1 LNHDA, CDR2 SQIVND (reference sequence). The CDR3 runs 13 residues. The CDR3 DNA reads as TGTGCCAGTAGTCCCCCAACAGATCTGGCCCAGCATTTT. Amino acid sequence: CASSPPTDLAQHF.

V and J are TRBV5-6 and TRBJ2-5; D is perhaps TRBD2 (7 bases). The germline V gene has CDR1 SGHDT and CDR2 YYEEEE. V lost 5 bases and J lost 2, with 19 bases in between. The CDR3 length is 16 residues. CDR3 in DNA: TGTGCCAGCAGTCTAACCATCGGGGGGCCTCAAGAGACCCAGTACTTC. Its translation: CASSLTIGGPQETQYF.

This clone was seen only once. This sequence joins TRBV6-6 and TRBJ1-5; 9 positions match TRBD1. The CDR3 is 12 amino acids. Germline lookup yields CDR1 MNHNY and CDR2 SVGAGI (reference sequence). V was pared by 5 bases and J by 14 bases, with 7 bases of the junction left unmatched. This chain's CDR3 is CASSQGQGHEHF. For the CDR3, the DNA is TGTGCCAGCAGTCAGGGACAGGGTCACGAGCATTTT.

V is TRBV11-2 and J is TRBJ2-5, with D hard to call. The V gene lost 3 bases and the J gene lost 5 bases, with 10 bases spanning the gap. In germline, CDR1 is SGHAT, CDR2 FQNNGV. The CDR3 runs 13 residues. CDR3 sequence reads: CASSLAGYETQYF. CDR3 DNA sequence: TGTGCCAGCAGCTTGGCCGGGTACGAGACCCAGTACTTC.

This clone has only a few counts. The chain is built from TRBV2 and TRBJ1-1; D unclear. Trimming took 8 bases from V and 5 from J, leaving 21 bases between them. The CDR3 is 15 amino acids. Germline V gene data show CDR1 as SNHLY and CDR2 as FYNNEI. CDR3 region: CASLRTPGVETEAFF. The CDR3 DNA reads TGTGCCAGCCTGCGGACGCCCGGAGTAGAGACTGAAGCTTTCTTT.

V usage is TRBV29-1 and J usage is TRBJ1-2; TRBD1 agrees at 7 bases. V lost 4 bases to trimming and J lost 3 bases; unmatched junction nucleotides: 14. The CDR3 runs to 16 residues. Germline loops: CDR1 SQVTM, CDR2 ANQGSEA. The CDR3 DNA is TGCAGCGTTGCAAAGGCCGGGACAGAATATCACTATGGCTACACCTTC. Amino acids: CSVAKAGTEYHYGYTF.

J is TRBJ1-2 and V is TRBV5-5, with 7 bases aligning to TRBD1. Trimming removed 4 bases from V and 0 bases from J; junction bases left unmatched: 6. The CDR3 loop spans 15 amino acids. Per germline, CDR1 SGHKS and CDR2 YYEKEE (reference sequence). Here the CDR3 reads CASSGGGLANYGYTF. The DNA of the CDR3 is TGTGCCAGCAGCGGAGGGGGCTTAGCTAACTATGGCTACACCTTC.

The chain carries TRBV10-3 and TRBJ2-3; 8 nucleotides align to TRBD2. V dropped 0 bases and J dropped 1; count of bases not matched to a gene: 3. This CDR3 has 16 amino acids. Per germline, CDR1 ENHRY and CDR2 SYGVKD. This CDR3 is CAISESGRGGTDTQYF. The CDR3 region has the DNA TGTGCCATCAGTGAGTCGGGGCGGGGGGGCACAGATACGCAGTATTTT.

This chain links TRBV5-4 with TRBJ2-2; D remains unclear. Germline assignment: CDR1 SGHNT and CDR2 YYREEE (reference sequence). This CDR3 contains 13 residues. V gave up 2 bases and J gave up 4 bases, with 6 bases separating them. CDR3 sequence reads: CASSLQTTGELFF. The CDR3 DNA is TGTGCCAGCAGCTTACAGACCACCGGGGAGCTGTTTTTT.

The chain joins TRBV2 to TRBJ2-3; TRBD2 matches at 10 bases. The germline V gene encodes CDR1 SNHLY and CDR2 FYNNEI. The ends lost 6 bases at V and 3 bases at J; junction bases unmatched: 3. There are 14 residues in the CDR3. CDR3 sequence: CASRLAGKTDTQYF. The CDR3 DNA is TGTGCCAGCAGACTAGCGGGGAAAACAGATACGCAGTATTTT.

The V and J genes are TRBV6-1 and TRBJ2-2, with TRBD1 identical over 8 bases. The CDR3 is 14 amino acids. The V gene's germline CDR1 is MNHNS and CDR2 SASEGT. V shed 8 bases and J 5 bases; nucleotides not matched to a gene: 7. The DNA for the CDR3 is TGTGCCAGCTCGAGGACAGGGACTACCGGGGAGCTGTTTTTT. Its translation: CASSRTGTTGELFF.

The chain links TRBV7-6 to TRBJ1-1; tentative D call: TRBD1 (5 bases). CDR3 length equals 12 residues. Trimming took 1 base from V and 8 from J, leaving 8 bases between them. CDR1 is SGHVS and CDR2 is FNYEAQ in the germline V gene. CDR3 in DNA: TGTGCCAGCAGCTTAGTAGGGGAGGAAGCTTTCTTT. Translating gives CASSLVGEEAFF. The whole variable domain, remainder taken from reference TRBV7-6 and TRBJ1-1, is GAGVSQSPRYKVTKRGQDVALRCDPISGHVSLYWYRQALGQGPEFLTYFNYEAQQDKSGLPNDRFSAERPEGSISTLTIQRTEQRDSAMYRCASSLVGEEAFFGQGTRLTVV.

V gene TRBV30 combines with J gene TRBJ1-2; 7 nucleotides line up with TRBD1. The CDR3 contains 13 residues. V trimming: 6 bases; J trimming: 3 bases; junction bases outside the gene matches: 7. Germline V gene lookup returns CDR1 GTSNPN and CDR2 SVGIG (reference sequence). The DNA for the CDR3 is TGTGCCTGTGTACAGGGGACGGACTATGGCTACACCTTC. This encodes CACVQGTDYGYTF.

The J gene is TRBJ2-2, the V gene TRBV7-8, with D tentatively TRBD2 (5 bases). Germline CDR1 SGHVS, CDR2 FQNEAQ. The ends were cut back, 7 bases at V and 7 bases at J, with 25 bases in the middle. CDR3 length: 17 residues. The CDR3 loop is CASNLLAGVSRSGELFF. The CDR3 DNA follows: TGTGCCAGCAATCTATTAGCCGGGGTGTCCCGTAGCGGGGAGCTGTTTTTT.

V usage is TRBV2 and J usage is TRBJ1-5; possibly TRBD1 for D (5 bases). CDR3 length: 14 amino acids. The ends were cut back, 6 bases at V and 11 bases at J, with 20 bases in the middle. CDR1 is SNHLY, CDR2 FYNNEI, per germline. The CDR3, as DNA: TGTGCCAGCAGGGACACTTTCCTTAGTGGGGCCCAGCATTTT. It is translated as CASRDTFLSGAQHF.

This clone came up a few times. This chain joins TRBV27 and TRBJ2-3, with D unclear. The germline gives CDR1 MNHEY, CDR2 SMNVEV (reference sequence). The V gene lost 2 bases and the J gene lost 4 bases, with 10 bases spanning the gap. The CDR3 is made up of 14 amino acids. As DNA, the CDR3 is TGTGCCAGCAGTTTAGAAGTAGGGCCAGATACGCAGTATTTT. It specifies CASSLEVGPDTQYF.